The subject of this entry is one T cell receptor (beta chain). Its antigen is not identified. Unique molecular identifiers were affixed to single, distinct cDNA molecules. TCRdb fed the 5' RACE reads into MiXCR, producing one record per CDR3 protein. The data hold over 80,000 distinct CDR3 sequences, with 13% to 15% observed a single time. CDR1 is SQVTM, CDR2 ANQGSEA, per germline. V lost 4 bases and J 0 bases, leaving 9 bases between the germline ends. The CDR3 has 13 residues. This specimen belongs to a study of early T cells in non-severe SARS-CoV-2 infection. About the study: With bulk RNA from unsorted whole blood as input, sequencing yielded unpaired chains. Overall study findings and caveats: Private and CD4 specificities were missed by VDJdb matching, skewed to anti-spike CD8.

Material: whole blood. The origin of this receptor is an adult who was a healthcare worker with PCR-confirmed SARS-CoV-2 infection or an uninfected control (not recorded which). The V call is TRBV29-1, the J call TRBJ1-1; D perhaps matches TRBD1 (5 bases). CDR3 in amino acids: CSVVGVMNTEAFF. CDR3 DNA: TGCAGCGTTGTAGGGGTCATGAACACTGAAGCTTTCTTT.